These T cell receptor beta chains were read from a single sample in a study of response to subunit inactivated influenza vaccine. From the RT-PCR reads, TCRdb called clonotypes with MiXCR, one entry per CDR3 protein. Seen here are 250,000 to 350,000 distinct CDR3 sequences, 20% to 25% observed once, and the top ten hold 10%. Material: PBMCs from blood, obtained less than 22 months after vaccination. The source is a man aged 50-75 years who received an inactivated influenza vaccine. The conserved cysteine and the conserved F or W are not part of the CDR3 here. The order of the fields is V gene, J gene, CDR3 length, D gene, CDR3 protein. The D gene is left open where the match is weak.

TRBV11-2,TRBJ1-3,15,.,ASSSSRNFVAGNTIY
TRBV20-1,TRBJ2-1,12,TRBD2,SAVGGTRPNEQF
TRBV27,TRBJ1-5,13,TRBD1,ASSPRGRDNQPQH
TRBV20-1,TRBJ1-2,11,.,SAREGGYYGYT
TRBV21-1,TRBJ1-2,13,.,ASSKMRTGKGGYT
TRBV6-2/TRBV6-3,TRBJ2-3,11,.,ASTDWGTDTQY
TRBV12-3/TRBV12-4,TRBJ1-5,12,TRBD1,ASSPDRVGQPQH
TRBV29-1,TRBJ2-7,13,.,SVELDSNLSYEQY
TRBV5-4,TRBJ2-7,11,.,ASSSTVSYEQY
TRBV7-2,TRBJ1-5,14,.,ASSLGGPLSNQPQH
TRBV7-2,TRBJ2-3,11,.,ASSPPSRGTQY